This TCR beta chain was recorded in a study of beta chain features in type 1 diabetes. Notes on the study in general: TCRB CDR3s from Type 1 diabetes patients were moderately but significantly shorter in all four CD4+ subsets.

Each sorted fraction was over 95% pure. Every isolated RNA sample was fully reverse transcribed, so sequencing captured expressed TCRB transcripts. The repertoire was sequenced with immunoSEQ multiplex PCR; TCRdb's copy has only in-frame clones and lacks some. The table has about 150,000 clones, 10% seen once; the top ten hold roughly 0.45%. This clone turned up a few times. What it recognizes is unknown. This clonotype originated in a man aged 25 to 45 with type 1 diabetes. The sequenced material came from central memory CD4+ T cells from blood.

DNA of the CDR3: TGTGCCAGCAGCTCGGCGACTAGCGGGAGAAAGCGTAACGAGCAGTACTTC. Residues: CASSSATSGRKRNEQYF. This chain links TRBV5-4 with TRBJ2-7; 12 bases map to TRBD2. This CDR3 spans 17 amino acids. V dropped 3 bases and J dropped 5; count of bases not matched to a gene: 12. Germline values: CDR1 SGHNT, CDR2 YYREEE (reference sequence).